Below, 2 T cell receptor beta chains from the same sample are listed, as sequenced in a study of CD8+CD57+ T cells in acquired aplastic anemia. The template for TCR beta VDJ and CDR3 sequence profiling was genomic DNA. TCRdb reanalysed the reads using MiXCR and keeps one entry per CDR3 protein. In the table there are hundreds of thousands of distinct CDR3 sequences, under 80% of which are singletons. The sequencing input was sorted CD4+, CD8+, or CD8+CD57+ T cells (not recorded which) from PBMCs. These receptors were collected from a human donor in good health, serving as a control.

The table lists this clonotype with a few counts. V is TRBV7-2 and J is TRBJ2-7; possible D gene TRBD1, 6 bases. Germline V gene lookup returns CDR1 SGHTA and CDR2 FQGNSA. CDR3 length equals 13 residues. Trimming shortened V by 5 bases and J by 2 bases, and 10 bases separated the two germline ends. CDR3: CASSGSGAYEQYF. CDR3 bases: TGTGCCAGCAGCGGTTCAGGGGCCTACGAGCAGTACTTC.

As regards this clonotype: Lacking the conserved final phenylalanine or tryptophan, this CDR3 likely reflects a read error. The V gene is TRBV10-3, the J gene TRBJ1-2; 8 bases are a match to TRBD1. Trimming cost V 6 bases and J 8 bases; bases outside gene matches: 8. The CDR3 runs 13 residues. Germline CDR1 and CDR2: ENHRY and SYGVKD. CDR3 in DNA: TGTGCCATCAGGGATCAGGGGGCGGGCGGCTACACCTCC. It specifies CAIRDQGAGGYTS.